This is a list of T cell receptor beta chains from one sample in a study of metastatic and nonmetastatic thyroid tumors. Via MiXCR, TCRdb re-called the PCR reads. This table holds tens of thousands of clones, about 17% found once. Sequenced material: blood. The receptors stem from a female donor with papillary thyroid cancer or a benign thyroid nodule (not recorded which). Some clones in this sample may be carry-over from other donors' samples. Each CDR3 is given with its conserved first and last residue. The order of the fields is V gene, clone size, J gene, D gene, CDR3 DNA, CDR3 protein. D genes are given only for firm matches. The size entry is marked missing in some rows and otherwise reads once, few, many or a size class.

>TRBV30|many|TRBJ2-1|TRBD2
TGTGCCTGTAGACCGGGACTAGCGGAGTCAAATGAGCAGTTCTTC
CACRPGLAESNEQFF
>TRBV6-1|many|TRBJ1-4|.
TGTGCCAGCAGGGAGACAGACACGGGGGAACTGTTTTTT
CASRETDTGELFF
>TRBV12-3/TRBV12-4|.|TRBJ2-7|TRBD1
TGTGCCAGCAGTTTCCCGATCACAGGGGATGAGCAGTACTTC
CASSFPITGDEQYF
>TRBV5-1|many|TRBJ2-5|TRBD2
TGCGCCAGCAGCTTGGCCAATCAGCGGGAGCAAGAGACCCAGTACTTC
CASSLANQREQETQYF
>TRBV2|many|TRBJ1-5|.
TGTGCCAGCAGTCGTGCAGGGCGGGAGCCCCAGCATTTT
CASSRAGREPQHF
>TRBV9|many|TRBJ2-1|TRBD2
TGTGCCAGCAGCGTTATAGGGACTAGCAATGAGCAGTTCTTC
CASSVIGTSNEQFF
>TRBV11-2|many|TRBJ2-1|TRBD2
TGTGCCAGCAGCTTAGATACCGGGACTAGTATCGGTGAGCAGTTCTTC
CASSLDTGTSIGEQFF
>TRBV20-1|many|TRBJ1-6|.
TGCAGTGCTAGTTTGCATGCAGAACACTCACCCCTCCACTTT
CSASLHAEHSPLHF
>TRBV6-5|many|TRBJ1-5|.
TGTGCCAGCAGTTACTCGGGGACAAGCAATCAGCCCCAGCATTTT
CASSYSGTSNQPQHF
>TRBV12-3/TRBV12-4|many|TRBJ1-5|.
TGTGCCAGCAGTTTAAAGGTCGGGCGGAATCAGCCCCAGCATTTT
CASSLKVGRNQPQHF
>TRBV9|few|TRBJ2-5|.
TGTGCCAGCAGCGAGGAACTAGCAACACAAGAGACCCAGTACTTC
CASSEELATQETQYF
>TRBV20-1|.|TRBJ2-1|TRBD2
TGCAGTGCACCCCTCGGGGGGGGAGGGGCGGGCGATGAGCAGTTCTTC
CSAPLGGGGAGDEQFF
>TRBV20-1|.|TRBJ2-7|.
TGCAGTGCTAGGGGGACGACGGAATATGGTTATCGCGAGCAGTACTTC
CSARGTTEYGYREQYF
>TRBV6-1|many|TRBJ2-3|TRBD1
TGTGCCAGCCGGGACAGTTCTAGCACAGATACGCAGTATTTT
CASRDSSSTDTQYF
>TRBV6-2/TRBV6-3|.|TRBJ1-5|.
TGTGCCAGCATCCAATATGCAGGGGGCAATCAGCCCCAGCATTTT
CASIQYAGGNQPQHF
>TRBV20-1|many|TRBJ2-7|TRBD1
TGCAGTGCTAGTCCAAGAGGGGGCATCAATTCCTGGGACTACGAGCAGTACTTC
CSASPRGGINSWDYEQYF
>TRBV30|.|TRBJ1-1|.
TGTGCCTGGAAGGCGGATAGGGGGGGATTGAACACTGAAGCTTTCTTT
CAWKADRGGLNTEAFF
>TRBV27|many|TRBJ1-2|TRBD1
TGTGCCAGCAGCAAGGACAGGAAATTAACCTTC
CASSKDRKLTF
>TRBV27|many|TRBJ1-5|TRBD1
TGTGCCAGCAGTTCGGGACAGGGGGCCAATCAGCCCCAGCATTTT
CASSSGQGANQPQHF
>TRBV29-1|many|TRBJ1-6|TRBD1
TGCAGCGTTAGACAGGGTAGCTCCTATAATTCACCCCTCCACTTT
CSVRQGSSYNSPLHF
>TRBV3-1|many|TRBJ1-3|TRBD1
TGTGCCAGCAGCCATACCGGGACAGGGGACGGAAACACCATATATTTT
CASSHTGTGDGNTIYF
>TRBV11-3|many|TRBJ1-6|.
TGTGCCAGCAGCTTAGCAGGCGTCAATTCACCCCTCCACTTT
CASSLAGVNSPLHF
>TRBV7-2|.|TRBJ1-2|.
TGTGCCAGCAGCTTGGGGGCAGGCTATGGCTACACCTTC
CASSLGAGYGYTF
>TRBV6-1|many|TRBJ2-5|.
TGTGCCAGCAGTCCAGGGGCAGAGACCCAGTACTTC
CASSPGAETQYF
>TRBV20-1|many|TRBJ1-2|.
TGCAGTGCTAGAGATCACCAGGGGATAAACTTAATGCACTATGGCTACACCTTC
CSARDHQGINLMHYGYTF
>TRBV7-2|many|TRBJ1-6|TRBD1
TGTGCCAGCAGCTTAGGGGGTTGGACAGGGGATAATTCACCCCTCCACTTT
CASSLGGWTGDNSPLHF
>TRBV2|many|TRBJ1-6|TRBD1
TGTGCCAGCCGGGACAGGTCCGGCGTGGATTCACCCCTCCACTTT
CASRDRSGVDSPLHF
>TRBV10-2|many|TRBJ1-2|.
TGCGCCAGCAGGGGGACCGCGATGGGGAACTATGGCTACACCTTC
CASRGTAMGNYGYTF
>TRBV12-3/TRBV12-4|many|TRBJ1-2|.
TGTGCCAGCAGGACGGATTATGGCTACACCTTC
CASRTDYGYTF
>TRBV6-1|.|TRBJ1-2|.
TGTGCCAGCAGCTCCGACGACAGTACCTATGGCTACACCTTC
CASSSDDSTYGYTF
>TRBV12-3/TRBV12-4|.|TRBJ2-7|.
TGTGCCAGCAGCCCCGGGCAGGGGTTAGACTACGAGCAGTACTTC
CASSPGQGLDYEQYF
>TRBV4-1|.|TRBJ1-5|.
TGCGCCAGCAGCCAAAGGGACCTTGGGGGGAGCAATCAGCCCCAGCATTTT
CASSQRDLGGSNQPQHF
>TRBV30|.|TRBJ1-2|.
TGTGCCTGGAGTCGGACGGTCGGTGGCTACACCTTC
CAWSRTVGGYTF
>TRBV7-7|many|TRBJ2-1|TRBD2
TGTGCTCCCGGGACTAGTAACAATGAGCAGTTCTTC
CAPGTSNNEQFF
>TRBV30|.|TRBJ1-4|TRBD1
TGTGCCTGGAGATACGGGACAGGGAGTCAAAAACTGTTTTTT
CAWRYGTGSQKLFF
>TRBV19|.|TRBJ2-5|.
TGTGCCAGTAGTATAGCCTACCAAGAGACCCAGTACTTC
CASSIAYQETQYF
>TRBV4-2|many|TRBJ1-5|.
TGTGCCAGCAGCCAAGGGACGTCGGGGAGCAATCAGCCCCAGCATTTT
CASSQGTSGSNQPQHF
>TRBV5-1|many|TRBJ2-5|TRBD2
TGCGCCAGCAGCTTGGAGACTAGCGGGAGCTCCACGGGTCTTACCCAGTACTTC
CASSLETSGSSTGLTQYF
>TRBV18|many|TRBJ2-7|.
TGTGCCAGCTCACGCGGGGCCTACTACGAGCAGTACTTC
CASSRGAYYEQYF
>TRBV6-1|many|TRBJ1-1|TRBD1
TGTGCCAGCAGTGAAGGGACAGGGGGCTTCGACACTGAAGCTTTCTTT
CASSEGTGGFDTEAFF
>TRBV5-1|many|TRBJ2-2|.
TGCGCCAGCAACCCAGAGGGCATTTACACCGGGGAGCTGTTTTTT
CASNPEGIYTGELFF
>TRBV12-5|many|TRBJ1-2|.
TGTGCTAGTGGTTTGGTACCGTCACAGAAGAACTATGGCTACACCTTC
CASGLVPSQKNYGYTF
>TRBV19|many|TRBJ1-4|.
TGTGCCAGTAGTTTAGCGGGCGGTGATGAAAAACTGTTTTTT
CASSLAGGDEKLFF
>TRBV7-3|.|TRBJ2-1|TRBD2
TGTGCCAGCAGCTTAAATTTAGCGGGCCCAGGGTACTACAATGAGCAGTTCTTC
CASSLNLAGPGYYNEQFF
>TRBV5-6|many|TRBJ2-3|.
TGTGCCAGCAGCTCCGGACGTCTACCCGGGGGCACAGATACGCAGTATTTT
CASSSGRLPGGTDTQYF
>TRBV6-4|many|TRBJ2-7|TRBD2
TGTGCCAGCAGTTCGACCGGGACTAGCGGTTCCTACGAGCAGTACTTC
CASSSTGTSGSYEQYF
>TRBV6-1|.|TRBJ1-3|.
TGTGCCAGCACCCGAGCGGGGGACTCTGGAAACACCATATATTTT
CASTRAGDSGNTIYF
>TRBV29-1|many|TRBJ2-1|.
TGCAGCGCTCCCCCGCCAGGGGCTCCGCACTTGAAGCAGTTCTTC
CSAPPPGAPHLKQFF
>TRBV19|many|TRBJ2-7|TRBD1
TGTGCCAGTAGTCGGACAGGGGGCGACGAGCAGTACTTC
CASSRTGGDEQYF
>TRBV12-3/TRBV12-4|many|TRBJ2-1|TRBD2
TGTGCCAGCAGACCGGGACTAGCGGGAGGGGGGCAGTTCTTC
CASRPGLAGGGQFF
>TRBV18|many|TRBJ2-5|.
TGTGCCAGCTCTCGTGGACAAGAACAAGAGACCCAGTACTTC
CASSRGQEQETQYF
>TRBV6-1|few|TRBJ2-5|.
TGTGCCAGCAGTGCCACGTGGGGTCAGGACACCCAGTACTTC
CASSATWGQDTQYF
>TRBV4-1|.|TRBJ2-7|TRBD2
TGCGCCAGCAGCCAGACAGCTAGCGGGGGGACCCCCTACGAGCAGTACTTC
CASSQTASGGTPYEQYF
>TRBV5-1|once|TRBJ2-7|TRBD2
TGCGCCAGCAGCCCCGCTGCGGGGGGTCTTCCGTGGGAGCAGTACTTC
CASSPAAGGLPWEQYF